The clone carrying this TCR beta chain was seen only once. Its antigen remains unidentified. The sample comes from a study of cytomegalovirus exposure and HLA in healthy donors. The study's findings and limits: A missense variant in DCLRE1C was later tied to TCR beta V- and J-gene trimming. In vitro work confirmed that a few CMV-associated chains recognize CMV antigens.

Primers included in the PCR were 60 Vbeta and 13 Jbeta primers. Profiling relied on immunoSEQ multiplex PCR, and the TCRdb table lists in-frame clones only, not all of them. The repertoire includes about 87,000 clones, under 80% of them detected once, and 20% to 25% sits in the top ten. CDR3 length: 13 residues. Germline trimming cut 2 bases from V and 4 bases from J; bases unmatched to any gene: 0. Germline V gives CDR1 SGHKS, CDR2 YYEKEE (reference sequence). Sequences were obtained from PBMCs. V usage is TRBV5-5 and J usage is TRBJ1-1, with 9 bases that match TRBD1. The sequence came from a man aged 25 to 45 in good health and CMV-seropositive. CDR3 DNA sequence: TGTGCCAGCAGCTTACAGGGGGCCACTGAAGCTTTCTTT. The encoded protein is CASSLQGATEAFF.